This TCR beta chain was sequenced in a study of shared clonotypes between healthy human individuals. Study in general: The study used three CD4 naive, three CD4 memory, two CD8 naive and one CD8 memory plate per donor.

The length of the CDR3 is 15 residues. Germline lookup yields CDR1 SGHAT and CDR2 FQNNGV. Trimming stripped 5 bases from V and 8 bases from J, with 18 bases between. Assay runs were performed at deep level. The data were produced by immunoSEQ multiplex PCR, yet TCRdb's version contains in-frame clones alone and is incomplete. The table records about 1.5 million clones, around 97% of them present only once. Donors included only healthy HIV-negative adults lacking recent acute infections or vaccinations. The V and J genes are TRBV11-2 and TRBJ1-4; a possible D gene is TRBD1 (5 bases). This receptor was taken from a man aged 30 to 39 in good health. Sequencing was carried out using naive CD4+ T cells sorted from blood. Subset in this sample: CD45RA+ positively selected. DNA of the CDR3: TGTGCCAGCAGCCCCAGGCCGCGGGGGTACGAAAAACTGTTTTTT. Amino acid sequence: CASSPRPRGYEKLFF. Combining the CDR3 with reference TRBV11-2 and TRBJ1-4 gives the whole variable domain EAGVAQSPRYKIIEKRQSVAFWCNPISGHATLYWYQQILGQGPKLLIQFQNNGVVDDSQLPKDRFSAERLKGVDSTLKIQPAKLEDSAVYLCASSPRPRGYEKLFFGSGTQLSVL.